A single sample is the source of the 30 T cell receptor beta chains below, sequenced in a study of T cell responses to AZD1222 COVID-19 vaccine. Clones were sequenced by immunoSEQ multiplex PCR, and TCRdb holds only the in-frame ones, with some missing. The sample shows 150,000 or so clones, about nine tenths of them seen only once. The material was peripheral blood, obtained 28 days after the second AZD1222 dose. Source of these receptors: an adult who received the AZD1222 COVID-19 vaccine.

The gene calls are TRBV27 and TRBJ1-2; 12 bases match TRBD1. Germline CDR1 and CDR2: MNHEY and SMNVEV (reference sequence). This CDR3 contains 14 residues. Losses at the gene ends were 5 bases for V and 7 bases for J; bases not matched to a gene: 5. Here the CDR3 reads CASSPGQGALGYTF. The CDR3 region has the DNA TGTGCCAGCAGTCCGGGACAGGGGGCGCTTGGCTACACCTTC.

This rearrangement joins TRBV11-3 to TRBJ2-5, with TRBD2 matching 10 bases. CDR3 length: 16 amino acids. The V and J ends lost 5 bases and 5 bases, in that order; junction bases with no gene match: 11. The germline V gene has CDR1 SGHNT and CDR2 YENEEA. The chain's CDR3 is CASSRNQREGPETQYF. In nucleotides, the CDR3 is TGTGCCAGCAGCCGAAACCAGCGGGAGGGCCCCGAGACCCAGTACTTC. Variable domain in full (rest from reference TRBV11-3 and TRBJ2-5): EAGVVQSPRYKIIEKKQPVAFWCNPISGHNTLYWYLQNLGQGPELLIRYENEEAVDDSQLPKDRFSAERLKGVDSTLKIQPAELGDSAVYLCASSRNQREGPETQYFGPGTRLLVL.

V is TRBV7-2 and J is TRBJ2-3, with a weak D call TRBD2 (5 bases). The V gene lost 1 base and the J gene lost 2 bases, with 13 bases spanning the gap. The CDR3 runs to 16 residues. Germline V gives CDR1 SGHTA, CDR2 FQGNSA. The CDR3 protein is CASSLVLSRDTDTQYF. The DNA of the CDR3 is TGTGCCAGCAGCTTAGTCCTATCTCGGGACACAGATACGCAGTATTTT.

This chain uses TRBV7-8 with TRBJ2-3, with 9 nucleotides matching TRBD2. The CDR3 is 15 residues long. V was clipped by 3 bases and J by 5 bases; unmatched bases: 6. In germline, CDR1 is SGHVS, CDR2 FQNEAQ. The CDR3 region has the DNA TGTGCCAGCAGCTTCGGGAGCGGGAGGTTAGATACGCAGTATTTT. It yields the protein CASSFGSGRLDTQYF.

This sequence joins TRBV7-3 and TRBJ1-1, with 8 bases that match TRBD1. The CDR3 spans 14 residues. Germline V CDR1 and CDR2: SGHTA, FQGTGA. Trimming took 6 bases from V and 2 from J; bases not matched to a gene: 5. CDR3 sequence: CASSPGQGNTEAFF. The CDR3 DNA is TGTGCCAGCAGTCCCGGACAGGGAAACACTGAAGCTTTCTTT.

V gene TRBV5-1 combines with J gene TRBJ2-1; D is perhaps TRBD2 (7 bases). The CDR3 has 15 amino acids. Deletions cut 4 bases from V and 1 base from J, with 12 bases between. CDR1 and CDR2 (germline): SGHRS, YFSETQ. In nucleotides, the CDR3 is TGCGCCAGCAGCCAAGGGGGGGGATCCTACAATGAGCAGTTCTTC. It is translated as CASSQGGGSYNEQFF.

The rearrangement links TRBV19 to TRBJ1-5, with D tentatively TRBD1 (6 bases). The CDR3 has 15 amino acids. Germline CDR1 is LNHDA and CDR2 is SQIVND (reference sequence). The V end was cut by 3 bases, the J end by 1 base, with 10 bases between. The CDR3 is CASSILGTSNQPQHF. Written as DNA, the CDR3 is TGTGCCAGTAGTATCCTTGGGACAAGCAATCAGCCCCAGCATTTT. Looking up the rest from reference TRBV19 and TRBJ1-5 gives the full variable domain: DGGITQSPKYLFRKEGQNVTLSCEQNLNHDAMYWYRQDPGQGLRLIYYSQIVNDFQKGDIAEGYSVSREKKESFPLTVTSAQKNPTAFYLCASSILGTSNQPQHFGDGTRLSIL.

The rearrangement links TRBV11-2 to TRBJ2-2; 9 bases are a match to TRBD2. The CDR3 runs to 17 residues. V gave up 7 bases and J gave up 4 bases; unmatched junction bases: 13. Germline CDR1 SGHAT, CDR2 FQNNGV. CDR3 in amino acids: CASTTPEGGRGTGELFF. Written as DNA, the CDR3 is TGTGCCAGCACCACCCCAGAGGGCGGGAGGGGCACCGGGGAGCTGTTTTTT.

The chain employs TRBV10-3 and TRBJ1-6, with 9 bases identical to TRBD1. The length of the CDR3 is 12 residues. V dropped 8 bases and J dropped 10; count of bases not matched to a gene: 3. The germline CDR1 and CDR2 sequences are ENHRY and SYGVKD. In DNA form, the CDR3 reads TGTGCCATCGGGGACAGGGAATCACCCCTCCACTTT. It translates to CAIGDRESPLHF.

This chain connects TRBV2 to TRBJ1-4; D gene unclear. CDR1 is SNHLY, CDR2 FYNNEI, per germline. CDR3 size: 11 residues. The V gene lost 4 bases and the J gene lost 8 bases, with 5 bases spanning the gap. The CDR3 spells CASSVGEKLFF. CDR3 nucleotide sequence: TGTGCCAGCAGTGTTGGCGAAAAACTGTTTTTT.

J is TRBJ1-5 and V is TRBV4-1; D is unresolved. V lost 0 bases, J lost 0 bases, and 6 bases lay in between. Per germline, CDR1 MGHRA and CDR2 YSYEKL. The CDR3 spans 15 residues. The CDR3 spells CASSQDLTSNQPQHF. The CDR3 nucleotides read TGCGCCAGCAGCCAAGATCTGACTAGCAATCAGCCCCAGCATTTT.

The CDR3 DNA sequence: TGTGCCAGCAGCTTGGCTGTGCTTACCAACACTGAAGCTTTCTTT. As protein: CASSLAVLTNTEAFF. V gene TRBV5-5 combines with J gene TRBJ1-1; no reliable D call. CDR1 is SGHKS, CDR2 YYEKEE, per germline (reference sequence). This CDR3 contains 15 residues. V was cut by 0 bases and J by 2 bases, with 11 bases left in between.

V gene TRBV6-5 combines with J gene TRBJ1-2; 7 bases are shared with TRBD1. The germline V gene has CDR1 MNHEY and CDR2 SVGAGI. This CDR3 has 13 amino acids. V was pared by 6 bases and J by 4 bases, with 5 bases of the junction left unmatched. CDR3 region: CASSHRGSYGYTF. CDR3 DNA sequence: TGTGCCAGCAGCCACAGGGGAAGCTATGGCTACACCTTC.

There are a few counts of this clone. The chain employs TRBV30 and TRBJ1-6; 7 bases map to TRBD1. J was trimmed by 2 bases and V by 4 bases; bases with no gene match: 8. The CDR3 is 16 residues long. Germline CDR1 and CDR2: GTSNPN and SVGIG (reference sequence). DNA of the CDR3: TGTGCCTGGACACCGACAGGGTGGCCCTATAATTCACCCCTCCACTTT. It is translated as CAWTPTGWPYNSPLHF. The whole variable domain, filled in from reference TRBV30 and TRBJ1-6, reads SQTIHQWPATLVQPVGSPLSLECTVEGTSNPNLYWYRQAAGRGLQLLFYSVGIGQISSEVPQNLSASRPQDRQFILSSKKLLLSDSGFYLCAWTPTGWPYNSPLHFGNGTRLTVT.

This chain links TRBV5-1 with TRBJ1-4; D is unclear. Trimming removed 5 bases from V and 6 bases from J, with 17 bases in between. This CDR3 is 15 amino acids long. In germline, CDR1 is SGHRS, CDR2 YFSETQ. In DNA, the CDR3 is TGCGCCAGCAGTTATTCCGGGTCAAGGGATGAAAAACTGTTTTTT. This translates into CASSYSGSRDEKLFF.

V gene TRBV11-2 combines with J gene TRBJ2-3; 8 bases align to TRBD2. CDR3 length equals 15 residues. Per germline, CDR1 SGHAT and CDR2 FQNNGV. The V segment lost 3 bases and the J segment 4 bases; nucleotides outside the gene matches: 6. CDR3 residues: CASSFNRGGADTQYF. The CDR3, as DNA: TGTGCCAGCAGCTTTAACCGGGGGGGCGCAGATACGCAGTATTTT.

This clone was recorded once. The chain combines TRBV30 with TRBJ1-6; tentatively, D is TRBD1 (6 bases). Germline V lookup: CDR1 GTSNPN, CDR2 SVGIG (reference sequence). Trimming took 5 bases from V and 0 from J, leaving 14 bases between them. The CDR3 has 16 residues. The CDR3 DNA sequence: TGTGCCTGGGGTCCTATGGGGGCCTCCTATAATTCACCCCTCCACTTT. Its protein is CAWGPMGASYNSPLHF. The variable domain in full, completed from reference TRBV30 and TRBJ1-6, reads SQTIHQWPATLVQPVGSPLSLECTVEGTSNPNLYWYRQAAGRGLQLLFYSVGIGQISSEVPQNLSASRPQDRQFILSSKKLLLSDSGFYLCAWGPMGASYNSPLHFGNGTRLTVT.

This clone was observed once. The rearrangement links TRBV6-5 to TRBJ2-1, with 11 bases fitting TRBD2. The CDR3 loop spans 15 amino acids. Germline CDR1 MNHEY, CDR2 SVGAGI. Trimming at V came to 9 bases and at J to 7 bases, leaving 11 bases not matched to a gene. This CDR3 reads CARGTSGPRENEQFF. In DNA form, the CDR3 reads TGTGCCAGAGGGACTAGCGGCCCTCGGGAGAATGAGCAGTTCTTC.

The rearrangement joins TRBV21-1 to TRBJ1-5. TRBV21-1 is reported as a pseudogene. This CDR3 region has 14 residues. CDR3: CASSKFGCVQPQHF. For the CDR3, the DNA is TGTGCCAGCAGCAAATTTGGGTGCGTTCAGCCCCAGCATTTT.

This chain joins TRBV3-1 (or the pseudogene TRBV3-2) and TRBJ2-5; tentatively, D is TRBD1 or TRBD2 (6 bases each). CDR1 and CDR2 from the germline V gene are LGHDT and YNNKEL (reference sequence). The CDR3 is 12 residues long. Trimming cost V 1 base and J 7 bases, with 7 bases left between them. CDR3 bases: TGTGCCAGCAGCCAAGCGGGGGCGACCCAGTACTTC. This gives the protein CASSQAGATQYF.

The chain carries TRBV7-7 and TRBJ2-6, with TRBD2 matching 11 bases. Trimming cost V 5 bases and J 1 base; bases outside gene matches: 4. Per the germline V gene, CDR1 is SSHAT and CDR2 is FNYEAQ (reference sequence). The CDR3 runs 17 residues. This chain's CDR3 is CASSPGLAASGANVLTF. The CDR3 DNA reads TGTGCCAGCAGCCCGGGACTAGCGGCGTCTGGGGCCAACGTCCTGACTTTC.

This chain connects TRBV2 to TRBJ1-1; D is perhaps TRBD1 (6 bases). V lost 2 bases, J lost 0 bases, and 10 bases lay in between. CDR1 and CDR2 from the germline V gene are SNHLY and FYNNEI. The CDR3 sequence is 15 residues long. The CDR3 region is CASSERGAVNTEAFF. The DNA of the CDR3 is TGTGCCAGCAGTGAAAGGGGGGCGGTGAACACTGAAGCTTTCTTT.

Turning to this clone: The junction departs from the called germline gene at one end, perhaps through a read error. The CDR3 DNA follows: TGTGCCAGCTGCTTGGGCCGGGGGGGGCGAATTAATTCACCCCTCCACTTT. Translation gives CASCLGRGGRINSPLHF. The chain uses TRBV5-5 and TRBJ1-6; weak D call: TRBD1 (6 bases). The CDR3 runs to 17 residues. From germline, CDR1 is SGHKS and CDR2 YYEKEE (reference sequence).

The chain employs TRBV5-6 and TRBJ2-5; no clear D gene. The germline gives CDR1 SGHDT, CDR2 YYEEEE. The CDR3 spans 15 residues. V lost 0 bases and J 3 bases, leaving 12 bases between the germline ends. CDR3 loop: CASSLAEGPKETQYF. The CDR3 coding sequence is TGTGCCAGCAGCTTGGCCGAAGGACCCAAAGAGACCCAGTACTTC.

The chain couples TRBV12-3 or TRBV12-4 to TRBJ2-7; 8 bases are shared with TRBD2. The V segment lost 6 bases and the J segment 4 bases; nucleotides outside the gene matches: 5. CDR3 length: 13 residues. CDR3: CASRPGGGYEQYF. CDR3 nucleotide sequence: TGTGCCAGCAGACCCGGGGGGGGTTACGAGCAGTACTTC.

The genes are TRBV9 and TRBJ2-7; 12 nucleotides agree with TRBD2. The CDR3 loop spans 14 amino acids. Germline assignment: CDR1 SGDLS and CDR2 YYNGEE. Unmatched junction bases numbered 4, after V lost 4 bases and J lost 5 bases. In DNA form, the CDR3 reads TGTGCCAGCAGCCTTAGACTAGCGGGAGACGAGCAGTACTTC. Translated, it gives CASSLRLAGDEQYF.

The chain recombines TRBV18 with TRBJ2-5, with TRBD2 matching over 13 bases. This CDR3 comprises 19 residues. J lost 2 bases, V lost 2 bases, and 11 bases had no gene match. Germline CDR1 KGHSH, CDR2 LQKENI. The CDR3 protein is CASSPTPPLAGGFQETQYF. CDR3 sequence (DNA): TGTGCCAGCTCACCAACCCCCCCACTAGCGGGGGGGTTTCAAGAGACCCAGTACTTC.

V is TRBV18 and J is TRBJ2-3; no clear D. Germline-derived CDR1 and CDR2 are KGHSH and LQKENI. This CDR3 spans 15 amino acids. Trimming left V 3 bases short and J 0 bases short, with 10 bases between. DNA for the CDR3: TGTGCCAGCTCACCGGTCGTCGGGAGCACAGATACGCAGTATTTT. It yields the protein CASSPVVGSTDTQYF.

V and J are TRBV15 and TRBJ2-5; D call uncertain. CDR1 is LNHNV and CDR2 is YYDKDF in the germline V gene (reference sequence). Trimming stripped 1 base from V and 3 bases from J, with 9 bases between. This CDR3 is built from 14 residues. The DNA of the CDR3 is TGTGCCACCAGCAGAGGCCGCGGAAAAGAGACCCAGTACTTC. It encodes CATSRGRGKETQYF.

The CDR3 spells CATSDGGTGRADTGELFF. The CDR3 DNA reads TGTGCCACCAGTGATGGCGGGACAGGGAGAGCGGACACCGGGGAGCTGTTTTTT. The chain joins TRBV24-1 to TRBJ2-2; TRBD1 matches 9 bases. The V segment lost 3 bases and the J segment 3 bases; nucleotides outside the gene matches: 10. This CDR3 region has 18 residues. Per germline, CDR1 KGHDR and CDR2 SFDVKD.